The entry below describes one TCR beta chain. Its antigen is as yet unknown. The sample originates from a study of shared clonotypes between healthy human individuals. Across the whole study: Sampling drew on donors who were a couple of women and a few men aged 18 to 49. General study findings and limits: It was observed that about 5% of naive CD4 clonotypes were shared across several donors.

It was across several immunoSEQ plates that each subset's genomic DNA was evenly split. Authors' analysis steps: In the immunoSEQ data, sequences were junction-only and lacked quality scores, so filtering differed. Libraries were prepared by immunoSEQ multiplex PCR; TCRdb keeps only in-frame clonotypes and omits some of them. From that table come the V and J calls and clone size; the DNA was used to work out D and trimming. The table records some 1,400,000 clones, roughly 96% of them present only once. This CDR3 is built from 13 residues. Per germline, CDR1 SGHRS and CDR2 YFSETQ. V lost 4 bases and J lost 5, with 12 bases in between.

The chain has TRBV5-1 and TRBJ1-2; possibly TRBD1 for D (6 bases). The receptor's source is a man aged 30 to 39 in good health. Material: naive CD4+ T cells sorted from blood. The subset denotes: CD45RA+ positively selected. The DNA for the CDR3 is TGCGCCAGCAGCCTGGACAGTCTATATGGCTACACCTTC. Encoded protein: CASSLDSLYGYTF.